The 12 T cell receptor beta chains in this list originate from one sample, sequenced in a study of PD-1 blockade in classical Hodgkin lymphoma. Relapse was seen in all patients after autologous stem cell transplantation, and brentuximab vedotin exposure was variable. Method: immunoSEQ multiplex PCR; TCRdb's copy keeps in-frame clones and lacks some. The table shows approximately 84,000 clones, with roughly nine tenths occurring only once. The sample consisted of peripheral blood mononuclear cells (PBMCs), taken at baseline. Every receptor here comes from a human donor with classical Hodgkin lymphoma.

The chain employs TRBV25-1 and TRBJ1-5; TRBD1 might be the D (6 bases). The CDR3 runs 14 residues. Trimming left V 2 bases short and J 4 bases short, with 9 bases between. Looked up from germline, CDR1 is MGHDK and CDR2 is SYGVNS. Here the CDR3 DNA reads TGTGCCAGCAGTGAAACAGGGAGGAATCAGCCCCAGCATTTT. Protein: CASSETGRNQPQHF.

The chain joins TRBV5-6 to TRBJ1-1, with 9 bases fitting TRBD1. The CDR3 runs to 19 residues. The germline V gene has CDR1 SGHDT and CDR2 YYEEEE. Trimming at V came to 0 bases and at J to 3 bases, leaving 15 bases not matched to a gene. DNA of the CDR3: TGTGCCAGCAGCTTGGGTCACGGGACAGGGTGGTGGGTAGACACTGAAGCTTTCTTT. It yields the protein CASSLGHGTGWWVDTEAFF. Full variable domain (remainder filled in from reference TRBV5-6 and TRBJ1-1): DAGVTQSPTHLIKTRGQQVTLRCSPKSGHDTVSWYQQALGQGPQFIFQYYEEEERQRGNFPDRFSGHQFPNYSSELNVNALLLGDSALYLCASSLGHGTGWWVDTEAFFGQGTRLTVV.

The chain carries TRBV19 and TRBJ2-2; D possibly corresponds to TRBD1 (5 bases). This CDR3 has 15 amino acids. The V end was cut by 3 bases, the J end by 5 bases, with 13 bases between. The germline V gene encodes CDR1 LNHDA and CDR2 SQIVND (reference sequence). The CDR3 sequence: CASSIFQGGTGELFF. CDR3 bases: TGTGCCAGTAGTATTTTTCAGGGTGGAACCGGGGAGCTGTTTTTT.

The chain has TRBV10-3 and TRBJ2-5; tentatively, D is TRBD2 (6 bases). V was trimmed by 3 bases and J by 5 bases, leaving 16 bases between them. The CDR3 totals 15 residues. The germline V gene encodes CDR1 ENHRY and CDR2 SYGVKD. CDR3 loop: CAISDGRVGGETQYF. The CDR3 DNA is TGTGCCATCAGTGATGGCAGGGTAGGAGGGGAGACCCAGTACTTC.

The rearrangement joins TRBV18 to TRBJ2-3, with D possibly matching TRBD1 (5 bases). V was cut by 1 base and J by 6 bases, with 5 bases left in between. The CDR3 has 12 amino acids. CDR1 KGHSH and CDR2 LQKENI come from the germline V gene. As DNA, the CDR3 is TGTGCCAGCTCACCACAGGGGGATACGCAGTATTTT. As protein: CASSPQGDTQYF.

V is TRBV29-1 and J is TRBJ2-5, with a possible D match to TRBD1 (5 bases). Germline values: CDR1 SQVTM, CDR2 ANQGSEA. The CDR3 spans 15 residues. Between the trimmed V and J ends, which lost 4 bases and 5 bases, there was a span of 20 bases. CDR3 sequence (DNA): TGCAGCGTTGCCACCCGCGGCCCTAAGGGGGAGACCCAGTACTTC. Its translation is CSVATRGPKGETQYF.

The chain employs TRBV5-5 and TRBJ2-5; D possibly corresponds to TRBD1 (6 bases). Trimming pared 0 bases from V and 1 base from J, leaving 13 bases between. This CDR3 contains 16 residues. Looked up from germline, CDR1 is SGHKS and CDR2 is YYEKEE (reference sequence). The CDR3 loop reads CASSLGDQGGQETQYF. The CDR3 DNA is TGTGCCAGCAGCTTGGGGGACCAAGGGGGCCAAGAGACCCAGTACTTC.

The chain couples TRBV5-5 to TRBJ2-3; D unresolved. The CDR3 length is 15 residues. The germline V and J ends were trimmed by 1 base and 1 base, with 10 bases remaining between them. CDR1 and CDR2 (germline): SGHKS, YYEKEE (reference sequence). CDR3 coding DNA: TGTGCCAGCAGCTTGAGATCGCTGGGCACAGATACGCAGTATTTT. This gives the protein CASSLRSLGTDTQYF.

This chain links TRBV30 with TRBJ1-1; a weak D match, TRBD1 (5 bases). The CDR3 consists of 17 residues. Germline lookup yields CDR1 GTSNPN and CDR2 SVGIG (reference sequence). The V and J ends lost 5 bases and 6 bases respectively, with 28 bases between them. CDR3 loop: CAWEPSAIGAPVSEAFF. CDR3 sequence (DNA): TGTGCCTGGGAGCCGTCTGCAATCGGGGCTCCGGTGTCTGAAGCTTTCTTT.

This sequence joins TRBV30 and TRBJ2-7, with D hard to call. V dropped 0 bases and J dropped 11 bases, with 14 bases sitting between them. The CDR3 is 12 residues long. The germline gives CDR1 GTSNPN, CDR2 SVGIG (reference sequence). CDR3: CAWSVLEGMEYF. The CDR3 DNA sequence: TGTGCCTGGAGTGTACTGGAAGGGATGGAGTACTTC.

The chain couples TRBV5-1 to TRBJ2-7; 10 bases are shared with TRBD2. The CDR3 length is 17 residues. Germline CDR1 SGHRS, CDR2 YFSETQ. With V trimmed by 4 bases and J by 1 base, 11 bases remained unmatched. The DNA of the CDR3 is TGCGCCAGCAGCCCGGTGGTAGCGGGAGGTGGGTCCTACGAGCAGTACTTC. Its protein is CASSPVVAGGGSYEQYF.

This clone was seen only once. This chain connects TRBV7-2 to TRBJ2-1; D not resolved. V lost 6 bases to trimming and J lost 8 bases, with 11 bases between them. This CDR3 has 12 amino acids. Germline V CDR1 and CDR2: SGHTA, FQGNSA. CDR3 amino acids: CASRAPGDEQFF. CDR3 coding DNA: TGTGCCAGCAGGGCCCCTGGCGATGAGCAGTTCTTC. Filled out from reference TRBV7-2 and TRBJ2-1, the complete variable domain reads GAGVSQSPSNKVTEKGKDVELRCDPISGHTALYWYRQSLGQGLEFLIYFQGNSAPDKSGLPSDRFSAERTGGSVSTLTIQRTQQEDSAVYLCASRAPGDEQFFGPGTRLTVL.